This T cell receptor beta chain comes out of a study of T cells in Graves' hyperthyroidism and ophthalmopathy. Study at large: Peripheral blood samples were taken at initial diagnosis, prior to any treatment.

Many counts were recorded for this clonotype. What was amplified from RNA transcripts were TCR beta CDR3 regions. A set of HTBI primers served as the primers for a first-round RT-PCR of the TCR CDR3. TCRdb redid the calling of the multiplex PCR reads with MiXCR, one entry per CDR3 protein. The profile shows around 290,000 distinct CDR3 sequences, over 15% of them singletons. The source of this sequence is a woman aged 55-75 years with Graves' ophthalmopathy. The sample comprised blood.

The CDR3 reads CASSASGHYYNEQFF. The CDR3 nucleotides read TGTGCCAGCAGTGCTAGCGGGCATTACTACAATGAGCAGTTCTTC. The rearrangement links TRBV6-1 to TRBJ2-1; 8 nucleotides agree with TRBD2. This CDR3 is built from 15 residues. Germline V gene sequence: CDR1 MNHNS, CDR2 SASEGT. The junction had 5 bases not matched to a gene; V was cut back by 4 bases and J by 3 bases.